The 24 T cell receptor beta chains presented below share a single source sample, sequenced in a study of human T cells and chemical hapten exposure. Each CDR3 protein gets one entry after TCRdb re-called the RACE reads with MiXCR. Here the sample spans around 300,000 distinct CDR3 sequences, around 7% being singletons. The time point here: patch test 1, 2 weeks after DPC sensitization. Treatment described: therapeutic diphenylcyclopropenone sensitization with weekly scalp DPC. This material consisted of whole blood, taken in connection with sensitization to the hapten diphenylcyclopropenone (DPC). These receptors all stem from a woman aged 18-35 years with alopecia areata. Some clones in this sample may be carry-over from other donors' samples.

This clonotype was counted between two and nine times. V is TRBV12-3 or TRBV12-4 and J is TRBJ1-5; weak D call: TRBD1 (5 bases). The CDR3 length is 17 residues. V dropped 5 bases and J dropped 7 bases, with 24 bases sitting between them. The CDR3 spells CASSILQGLHMSQPQHF. Here the CDR3 DNA reads TGTGCCAGCAGTATTCTTCAGGGCCTCCACATGTCGCAGCCCCAGCATTTT.

This clonotype was seen more than once but under ten times. The chain combines TRBV6-2 or TRBV6-3 with TRBJ2-7, with TRBD2 identical over 8 bases. V was pared by 4 bases and J by 0 bases, with 14 bases of the junction left unmatched. This CDR3 has 18 residues. Germline loops: CDR1 MNHEY, CDR2 SVGEGT. The DNA of the CDR3 is TGTGCCAGCAGTTCCCAACTCAGGACTAGCCTCAGCTCCTACGAGCAGTACTTC. Amino acids: CASSSQLRTSLSSYEQYF.

Here the CDR3 reads CASRRSGAGANVLTF. CDR3 DNA sequence: TGTGCCAGCAGGCGTTCGGGAGCAGGGGCCAACGTCCTGACTTTC. V is TRBV12-3 or TRBV12-4 and J is TRBJ2-6, with D perhaps TRBD2 (6 bases). This CDR3 spans 15 amino acids. V was trimmed by 6 bases and J by 4 bases, leaving 13 bases between them.

The V gene is TRBV27, the J gene TRBJ1-5; D not certain. This CDR3 comprises 13 residues. V lost 5 bases to trimming and J lost 7 bases, with 12 bases between them. Per germline, CDR1 MNHEY and CDR2 SMNVEV (reference sequence). CDR3: CASSPNPIQPQHF. The CDR3 DNA reads TGTGCCAGCAGTCCAAACCCCATCCAGCCCCAGCATTTT.

The rearrangement links TRBV6-5 to TRBJ2-7; D is perhaps TRBD1 or TRBD2 (5 bases each). CDR1 MNHEY and CDR2 SVGAGI come from the germline V gene. This CDR3 has 13 residues. Between the trimmed V and J ends, which lost 4 bases and 2 bases, there was a span of 9 bases. The CDR3 is CASSWVGAYEQYF. The CDR3 DNA is TGTGCCAGCAGTTGGGTGGGGGCCTACGAGCAGTACTTC.

This clonotype was detected a few times. The rearrangement joins TRBV20-1 to TRBJ2-7; 8 bases fit TRBD1. V was pared by 2 bases and J by 5 bases, with 11 bases of the junction left unmatched. CDR3 size: 15 residues. Germline CDR1 and CDR2: DFQATT and SNEGSKA (reference sequence). CDR3 bases: TGCAGTGCTAGAAGTCCGGGACAGGACTTTAACGAGCAGTACTTC. Translated: CSARSPGQDFNEQYF.

The chain combines TRBV10-2 with TRBJ1-1; unclear D gene. This CDR3 has 13 amino acids. Trimming removed 6 bases from V and 3 bases from J, with 11 bases in between. The germline V gene has CDR1 WSHSY and CDR2 SAAADI. CDR3 DNA: TGCGCCAGCAGGGGTGCGGAGTACACTGAAGCTTTCTTT. It yields the protein CASRGAEYTEAFF.

This clonotype was detected only a few times. V is TRBV12-5 and J is TRBJ1-1; D possibly corresponds to TRBD1 (5 bases). Trimming stripped 2 bases from V and 1 base from J, with 20 bases between. The CDR3 runs 18 residues. CDR1 is LGHNT and CDR2 is FRNRAP in the germline V gene. CDR3 protein: CASGLRGTPVRGNTEAFF. CDR3 DNA sequence: TGTGCTAGTGGTTTGCGAGGGACTCCCGTTCGGGGGAACACTGAAGCTTTCTTT.

The sample holds many counts of this clonotype. The V and J genes are TRBV29-1 and TRBJ2-5, with a weak D call TRBD2 (7 bases). The V gene's germline CDR1 is SQVTM and CDR2 ANQGSEA. V lost 2 bases, J lost 5 bases, and 12 bases lay in between. This CDR3 contains 13 residues. The CDR3 here is CSVESGGRETQYF. For the CDR3, the DNA is TGCAGCGTTGAATCGGGGGGCCGCGAGACCCAGTACTTC.

In its sample, this clonotype was seen many times. The chain combines TRBV4-1 with TRBJ2-1; 10 nucleotides match TRBD2. This CDR3 region has 17 residues. The V and J ends lost 3 bases and 4 bases, in that order; junction bases with no gene match: 9. CDR1 MGHRA and CDR2 YSYEKL come from the germline V gene. The CDR3 nucleotides read TGCGCCAGCAGCCACTCCGAACTAGCGGGGCCTTACAATGAGCAGTTCTTC. It codes for CASSHSELAGPYNEQFF.

Ten or more counts support this clonotype. V usage is TRBV6-5 and J usage is TRBJ2-5, with D possibly being TRBD2 (5 bases). V was pared by 6 bases and J by 9 bases, with 17 bases between. This CDR3 is 13 amino acids long. Per the germline V gene, CDR1 is MNHEY and CDR2 is SVGAGI. The CDR3 bases are TGTGCCAGCAGACGTCCGGGAAGTAAGGCCCAGTACTTC. Translating it yields CASRRPGSKAQYF.

The chain is built from TRBV7-8 and TRBJ2-7; 7 bases map to TRBD2. The ends lost 10 bases at V and 3 bases at J; junction bases unmatched: 21. The CDR3 consists of 17 residues. Germline V gives CDR1 SGHVS, CDR2 FQNEAQ. CDR3 nucleotide sequence: TGTGCCACCGCTGAGGGCCTAGGGTCTAGCGGCCTCTACGAGCAGTACTTC. This sequence encodes CATAEGLGSSGLYEQYF.

This clonotype was counted only a few times. This sequence joins TRBV7-6 and TRBJ1-6, with D unclear. Germline V gives CDR1 SGHVS, CDR2 FNYEAQ. The CDR3 is 15 residues long. The V end lost 2 bases, the J end lost 7 bases, and 12 bases lay between the germline ends. The DNA of the CDR3 is TGTGCCAGCAGCTTATCAACAGTCAGAAATTCACCCCTCCACTTT. Translation: CASSLSTVRNSPLHF.

This clonotype has only a few counts. The V gene is TRBV12-3 or TRBV12-4, the J gene TRBJ2-3; 7 bases line up with TRBD1. The CDR3 contains 14 residues. The V segment lost 4 bases and the J segment 3 bases; nucleotides outside the gene matches: 4. The CDR3 loop is CASSWGQRTDTQYF. DNA of the CDR3: TGTGCCAGCAGTTGGGGACAGAGGACAGATACGCAGTATTTT.

This clonotype was detected a few times. This chain joins TRBV5-1 and TRBJ2-3, with D unclear. Germline V gives CDR1 SGHRS, CDR2 YFSETQ. CDR3 length equals 16 residues. V was clipped by 4 bases and J by 4 bases, with 19 bases between them. CDR3 protein: CASSPRGSPGADTQYF. CDR3 nucleotides: TGCGCCAGCAGCCCCCGAGGATCCCCCGGCGCAGATACGCAGTATTTT.

This chain uses TRBV6-1 with TRBJ2-3; 7 bases fit TRBD2. V dropped 5 bases and J dropped 2; count of bases not matched to a gene: 7. CDR3 length: 15 residues. CDR1 and CDR2 (germline): MNHNS, SASEGT. The CDR3 DNA is TGTGCCAGCAGTCGTAGCGGGTCCCTCACAGATACGCAGTATTTT. It codes for CASSRSGSLTDTQYF.

This clonotype was seen at least ten times. This chain joins TRBV6-5 and TRBJ2-3; D uncertain. Germline CDR1 and CDR2: MNHEY and SVGAGI. The CDR3 runs to 13 residues. V was cut by 10 bases and J by 6 bases, with 17 bases left in between. The DNA of the CDR3 is TGTGCCACCGTACCCGGCCCATCGGATACGCAGTATTTT. Amino acid sequence: CATVPGPSDTQYF.

This clonotype turned up a few times. The chain's CDR3 is CSVGGLGDSYEQYF. The DNA for the CDR3 is TGCAGCGTTGGGGGCTTGGGGGATTCCTACGAGCAGTACTTC. The rearrangement joins TRBV29-1 to TRBJ2-7; D is possibly TRBD1 or TRBD2 (5 bases each). Per germline, CDR1 SQVTM and CDR2 ANQGSEA. The CDR3 extends over 14 amino acids. Trimming left V 4 bases short and J 1 base short, with 14 bases between.

This clonotype showed up just a few times. The chain links TRBV9 to TRBJ2-6; no clear D. V was cut by 1 base and J by 0 bases, with 2 bases left in between. Germline V lookup: CDR1 SGDLS, CDR2 YYNGEE. This CDR3 has 14 amino acids. DNA of the CDR3: TGTGCCAGCAGCGTATACTCTGGGGCCAACGTCCTGACTTTC. Its translation: CASSVYSGANVLTF.

This rearrangement joins TRBV10-3 to TRBJ1-2, with D uncertain. Trimming took off 6 bases at V and 5 bases at J, with 13 bases between the two ends. This CDR3 spans 13 amino acids. The germline V gene encodes CDR1 ENHRY and CDR2 SYGVKD. CDR3: CAIRDGGFYGYTF. CDR3 DNA: TGTGCCATCAGGGACGGTGGCTTTTATGGCTACACCTTC.

This clonotype occurred many times. This chain uses TRBV20-1 with TRBJ2-3, with D perhaps given as TRBD1 or TRBD2 (7 bases each). Germline CDR1 and CDR2: DFQATT and SNEGSKA (reference sequence). Trimming cost V 3 bases and J 5 bases, with 12 bases left between them. The CDR3 has 13 amino acids. Written as DNA, the CDR3 is TGCAGTGCTAGGGCAGGGGGGGTAGATACGCAGTATTTT. Translation: CSARAGGVDTQYF.

The chain uses TRBV29-1 and TRBJ2-7; TRBD1 aligns across 7 bases. CDR3 length: 12 amino acids. The germline V gene has CDR1 SQVTM and CDR2 ANQGSEA. V was clipped by 6 bases and J by 5 bases; unmatched bases: 7. CDR3 DNA sequence: TGCAGCGTCGCACCTACAGGGGACGAGCAGTACTTC. Its protein product is CSVAPTGDEQYF.

The chain uses TRBV28 and TRBJ1-1; no reliable D call. The germline V gene has CDR1 MDHEN and CDR2 SYDVKM. The germline V and J ends were trimmed by 6 bases and 0 bases, with 14 bases remaining between them. CDR3 length: 15 residues. This CDR3 reads CASRKRTELNTEAFF. CDR3 DNA sequence: TGTGCCAGCAGAAAAAGGACGGAACTGAACACTGAAGCTTTCTTT.

This clonotype was observed many times. V is TRBV5-4 and J is TRBJ2-7; no firm D call. Germline CDR1 is SGHNT and CDR2 is YYREEE (reference sequence). Deletions cut 0 bases from V and 2 bases from J, with 15 bases between. This CDR3 has 16 residues. This chain's CDR3 is CASSLAQDPTPYEQYF. The CDR3 DNA reads TGTGCCAGCAGCTTGGCCCAAGACCCGACCCCCTACGAGCAGTACTTC. The full variable domain, its missing parts supplied by reference TRBV5-4 and TRBJ2-7, is ETGVTQSPTHLIKTRGQQVTLRCSSQSGHNTVSWYQQALGQGPQFIFQYYREEENGRGNFPPRFSGLQFPNYSSELNVNALELDDSALYLCASSLAQDPTPYEQYFGPGTRLTVT.